A single sample is the source of the 17 T cell receptor beta chains below, sequenced in a study of shared clonotypes between healthy human individuals. Sequencing used immunoSEQ multiplex PCR; TCRdb keeps in-frame clones, though not all of them. The table has roughly 650,000 clones, 97% seen once. Sequencing was carried out using naive CD4+ T cells sorted from blood. Noted subset: CD45RA+ positively selected. The receptors originated from a woman aged 25 to 45 in good health.

The chain carries TRBV28 and TRBJ2-3, with TRBD1 as a possible D gene (6 bases). The CDR3 is 17 amino acids. V gave up 2 bases and J gave up 5 bases, with 20 bases separating them. Germline V gives CDR1 MDHEN, CDR2 SYDVKM. The CDR3 bases are TGTGCCAGCAGTTTAACCCAGGGGCAGCCCCTCGGAGATACGCAGTATTTT. Translation: CASSLTQGQPLGDTQYF.

The chain combines TRBV6-1 with TRBJ2-1, with 7 nucleotides matching TRBD2. CDR3 length: 15 residues. Germline V CDR1 and CDR2: MNHNS, SASEGT. Unmatched junction bases numbered 9, after V lost 1 base and J lost 9 bases. CDR3 loop: CASSEVGGSLVEQFF. The DNA of the CDR3 is TGTGCCAGCAGTGAAGTTGGCGGGAGTTTGGTTGAGCAGTTCTTC.

The genes are TRBV6-5 and TRBJ1-4; 7 bases are a match to TRBD1. Germline CDR1 reads MNHEY; CDR2 reads SVGAGI. CDR3 length: 12 amino acids. With 6 bases clipped from V and 13 bases from J, the junction kept 8 bases outside the gene matches. In nucleotides, the CDR3 is TGTGCCAGCAGGAGCCCGGGACAGTTACTGTTTTTT. Translating gives CASRSPGQLLFF.

The rearrangement links TRBV29-1 to TRBJ2-7, with a possible D match to TRBD1 (5 bases). Trimming shortened V by 4 bases and J by 4 bases, and 8 bases separated the two germline ends. CDR3 size: 11 residues. Per the germline V gene, CDR1 is SQVTM and CDR2 is ANQGSEA. DNA for the CDR3: TGCAGCGTTGCCCAGGGTTACGAGCAGTACTTC. It is translated as CSVAQGYEQYF.

This chain uses TRBV19 with TRBJ2-7; 9 positions agree with TRBD2. Germline CDR1 and CDR2: LNHDA and SQIVND (reference sequence). The CDR3 covers 15 residues. Trimming cost V 5 bases and J 0 bases; bases outside gene matches: 5. This chain's CDR3 is CASSFLAGSSYEQYF. CDR3 DNA sequence: TGTGCCAGTAGTTTCCTAGCGGGGTCCTCCTACGAGCAGTACTTC.

This clone was detected only once. The rearrangement joins TRBV27 to TRBJ2-7; 7 bases align to TRBD1. CDR3 length equals 14 residues. V lost 6 bases to trimming and J lost 3 bases; unmatched junction nucleotides: 8. CDR1 is MNHEY and CDR2 is SMNVEV in the germline V gene (reference sequence). The CDR3 coding sequence is TGTGCCAGCAGGGGAAACAGGGGCTTCTACGAGCAGTACTTC. This sequence encodes CASRGNRGFYEQYF.

The chain's CDR3 is CASSRRQRFLETQYF. The CDR3 nucleotides are TGTGCCAGCAGTAGAAGACAAAGGTTTTTAGAGACCCAGTACTTC. The chain is built from TRBV28 and TRBJ2-5, with D unclear. Germline V gene lookup returns CDR1 MDHEN and CDR2 SYDVKM. With 5 bases removed from V and 4 bases from J, the gap between germline ends came to 17 bases. This CDR3 contains 15 residues.

The gene calls are TRBV27 and TRBJ2-7; D may be TRBD1 or TRBD2 (6 bases each). The germline V and J ends were trimmed by 4 bases and 9 bases, with 19 bases remaining between them. Germline V lookup: CDR1 MNHEY, CDR2 SMNVEV (reference sequence). The CDR3 extends over 14 amino acids. The CDR3 is CASSSRDTEGGQYF. The DNA of the CDR3 is TGTGCCAGCAGTTCCCGGGACACCGAGGGGGGGCAGTACTTC.

The table lists this clone with a count of one. The chain carries TRBV19 and TRBJ2-4, with D uncertain. The length of the CDR3 is 14 residues. The germline V gene encodes CDR1 LNHDA and CDR2 SQIVND (reference sequence). The ends were cut back, 3 bases at V and 0 bases at J, with 6 bases in the middle. CDR3 amino acids: CASSMALAKNIQYF. The CDR3 DNA reads as TGTGCCAGTAGTATGGCCTTAGCCAAAAACATTCAGTACTTC.

The V gene is TRBV5-1, the J gene TRBJ2-5, with D maybe TRBD2 (5 bases). V gave up 4 bases and J gave up 1 base, with 11 bases separating them. Germline V lookup: CDR1 SGHRS, CDR2 YFSETQ. The CDR3 runs 14 residues. CDR3 amino acids: CASSPSGRQETQYF. The CDR3 nucleotides read TGCGCCAGCAGCCCCAGCGGCCGCCAAGAGACCCAGTACTTC.

The rearrangement joins TRBV7-9 to TRBJ1-1; 8 positions agree with TRBD1. V gave up 2 bases and J gave up 1 base; unmatched junction bases: 3. The CDR3 totals 15 residues. Germline loops: CDR1 SEHNR, CDR2 FQNEAQ (reference sequence). The DNA for the CDR3 is TGTGCCAGCAGCTTATCTGGACAGGGGAACACTGAAGCTTTCTTT. As protein: CASSLSGQGNTEAFF.

V gene TRBV5-1 combines with J gene TRBJ2-7, with D unclear. The germline gives CDR1 SGHRS, CDR2 YFSETQ. V lost 1 base and J 3 bases, leaving 8 bases between the germline ends. The CDR3 extends over 13 amino acids. In DNA, the CDR3 is TGCGCCAGCAGCTTGCCCCACAGCTACGAGCAGTACTTC. Residues: CASSLPHSYEQYF. Using reference TRBV5-1 and TRBJ2-7 for the parts outside the CDR3, the full variable domain is KAGVTQTPRYLIKTRGQQVTLSCSPISGHRSVSWYQQTPGQGLQFLFEYFSETQRNKGNFPGRFSGRQFSNSRSEMNVSTLELGDSALYLCASSLPHSYEQYFGPGTRLTVT.

This chain joins TRBV28 and TRBJ2-5; a possible D gene is TRBD2 (6 bases). Trimming removed 6 bases at V and 7 bases at J, with 21 bases between. Germline CDR1 is MDHEN and CDR2 is SYDVKM. The CDR3 contains 15 residues. The CDR3 region has the DNA TGTGCCAGCAGGTCGGGAGAGGGTTCGGTTGTGACCCAGTACTTC. Its translation: CASRSGEGSVVTQYF.

The J gene is TRBJ1-1, the V gene TRBV5-1, with D possibly TRBD1 on 6 matching bases. The germline V gene has CDR1 SGHRS and CDR2 YFSETQ. The CDR3 consists of 15 residues. V shed 4 bases and J shed 5 bases, with 18 bases lying between them. The chain's CDR3 is CASSVGRGRGTEAFF. The DNA of the CDR3 is TGCGCCAGCAGCGTAGGGCGGGGGCGAGGAACTGAAGCTTTCTTT.

The V gene is TRBV6-1, the J gene TRBJ2-3; 8 nucleotides align to TRBD2. With V trimmed by 4 bases and J by 0 bases, 9 bases remained unmatched. This CDR3 is 17 amino acids long. Germline CDR1 reads MNHNS; CDR2 reads SASEGT. The CDR3: CASSGVVVAGSTDTQYF. CDR3 in DNA: TGTGCCAGCAGTGGGGTTGTGGTAGCGGGAAGCACAGATACGCAGTATTTT.

The J gene is TRBJ2-3, the V gene TRBV9; TRBD2 aligns across 10 bases. V trimming: 3 bases; J trimming: 0 bases; junction bases outside the gene matches: 4. The CDR3 is 16 amino acids. CDR1 is SGDLS, CDR2 YYNGEE, per germline. The DNA of the CDR3 is TGTGCCAGCAGCGCCGGGACTAGCGAAAGCACAGATACGCAGTATTTT. This gives the protein CASSAGTSESTDTQYF.

V and J are TRBV27 and TRBJ2-7; tentatively, D is TRBD2 (5 bases). The V end lost 4 bases, the J end lost 3 bases, and 7 bases lay between the germline ends. CDR1 MNHEY and CDR2 SMNVEV come from the germline V gene (reference sequence). CDR3 size: 12 residues. The chain's CDR3 is CASSSAGYEQYF. The CDR3 nucleotides read TGTGCCAGCAGTTCTGCGGGCTACGAGCAGTACTTC.